This T cell receptor (beta chain) was recovered during a study of technical replicates of blood from a few donors. The repertoire was sequenced with immunoSEQ multiplex PCR; TCRdb's copy has only in-frame clones and lacks some. Here the sample spans approximately 51,000 clones, approximately 92% being singletons. CDR1 LGHNA and CDR2 YSLEER come from the germline V gene. This CDR3 contains 20 residues. V shed 0 bases and J 0 bases; nucleotides not matched to a gene: 12. The sample taken for sequencing was PBMCs. The rearrangement uses TRBV4-3 and TRBJ2-1, with 9 bases aligning to TRBD2. The sequence was collected from a human donor in good health. Some clones in this sample may be carry-over from other donors' samples. The CDR3 here is CASSQDPFGGRASSYNEQFF. The CDR3, as DNA: TGCGCCAGCAGCCAAGATCCCTTTGGCGGGAGGGCCAGCTCCTACAATGAGCAGTTCTTC.